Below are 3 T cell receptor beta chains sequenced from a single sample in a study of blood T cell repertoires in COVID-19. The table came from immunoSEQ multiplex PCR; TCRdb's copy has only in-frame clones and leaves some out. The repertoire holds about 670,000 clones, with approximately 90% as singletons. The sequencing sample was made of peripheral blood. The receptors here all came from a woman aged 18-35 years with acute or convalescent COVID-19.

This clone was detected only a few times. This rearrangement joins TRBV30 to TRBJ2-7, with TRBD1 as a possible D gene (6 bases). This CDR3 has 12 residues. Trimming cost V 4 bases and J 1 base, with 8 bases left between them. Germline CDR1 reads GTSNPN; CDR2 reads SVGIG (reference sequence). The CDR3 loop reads CAWKTGSYEQYF. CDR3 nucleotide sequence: TGTGCCTGGAAAACAGGGTCCTACGAGCAGTACTTC.

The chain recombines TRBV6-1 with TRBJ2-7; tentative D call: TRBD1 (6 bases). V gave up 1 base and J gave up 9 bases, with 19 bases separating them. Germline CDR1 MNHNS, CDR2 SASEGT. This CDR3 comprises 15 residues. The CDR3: CASSEGFRGRGMQYF. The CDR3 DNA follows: TGTGCCAGCAGTGAAGGTTTTAGGGGCAGGGGTATGCAGTACTTC.

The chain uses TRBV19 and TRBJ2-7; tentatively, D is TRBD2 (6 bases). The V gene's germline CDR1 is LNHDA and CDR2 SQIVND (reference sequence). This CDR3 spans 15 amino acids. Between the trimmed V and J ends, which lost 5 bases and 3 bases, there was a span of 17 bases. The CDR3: CASSAGGRNYYEQYF. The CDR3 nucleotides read TGTGCCAGTAGTGCCGGGGGACGGAACTACTACGAGCAGTACTTC.